The source of this T cell receptor beta chain is a study of OX40 agonist ivuxolimab in advanced cancers. Regarding the study in general: Ivuxolimab, which targeted the costimulatory receptor OX40 (CD134), was an agonistic, fully human IgG2 monoclonal antibody. Intravenous ivuxolimab was administered to patients every 2 weeks at six dose levels: 0.01, 0.1, 0.3, 1.5, 3 and 10 mg/kg. Of the 52 patients in dose escalation, 19 had hepatocellular carcinoma, some 15 had melanoma, 9 had renal cell carcinoma and 9 had head and neck cancer. In the dose-escalation cohort, 82.7% of patients were male, and the mean age was approximately 60 years, with a range of about 23 to 90. Prior anti-PD-1, anti-PD-L1 or anti-CTLA-4 therapy was permitted, and about two fifths of dose-escalation patients had received checkpoint inhibitors. Partial responses occurred in three dose-escalation patients, of whom one had hepatocellular carcinoma and two had cutaneous melanoma. Peripheral TCRbeta sequencing aimed to test whether ivuxolimab altered TCR sequence diversity and caused clonal T-cell expansion. The paper covers the monotherapy dose-escalation part of the phase I ivuxolimab trial, which included N ≈ 57 patients. Study-wide findings and limitations: Low levels of normalized T-cell clonal expansion were also seen in some patients who did not respond. After ivuxolimab, CD8+ T cells had more expanded clones than CD4+ T cells on average. The antigen specificity of the peripheral T cells that underwent clonal expansion was not determined. At doses of 0.1 to 3.0 mg/kg, clonal expansion of both CD4+ and CD8+ T cells in blood was seen between baseline and week 6. In the 0.1-3.0 mg/kg groups, partial responders were among the patients with the lowest normalized peripheral clonal expansion, particularly in CD8+ T cells.

In regard to this clone: No antigen is known for it. The sample holds no much larger clone one base away, and base qualities are not on file.

Genomic DNA was extracted from sorted cells for sequencing of the TCRbeta CDR3 region. The immunoSEQ Assay was used for sequencing of TCRbeta CDR3 regions. TCRdb carries this immuneACCESS record with in-frame sequences only. Its versions omit some clonotypes, under half of them owing to an unresolved V gene in the studies checked, with the rest unexplained. The sample table contains roughly 77,000 clones; only one count was recorded for 85% of them. The ten largest clonotypes hold 2% to 3% of the sample. The trial excluded patients who had a history of autoimmune disease or who were on systemic immunosuppression. In every dose cohort, peripheral blood was drawn for TCR sequencing at baseline, cycle 4 day 1, and cycle 7 day 1. Samples came from an open-label, multicenter, first-in-human phase I dose-escalation trial of ivuxolimab. Adults with locally advanced or metastatic melanoma, renal cell carcinoma, hepatocellular carcinoma or head and neck squamous cell carcinoma were enrolled in the trial. CD4+ and CD8+ T cells were sorted separately from peripheral blood before TCR sequencing.

This TCR came from an adult with an advanced solid tumor such as melanoma, head and neck, liver or kidney cancer. The sequences come from CD4+ or CD8+ T cells sorted from blood, collected in a trial of the OX40 agonist ivuxolimab.

The DNA sequence follows: TGTGCCAGCAGCGTAACTTGGGGGTTGATGAACACTGAAGCTTTCTTT. Translated, it reads CASSVTWGLMNTEAFF. Rearrangement joined TRBV7-9 to TRBJ1-1, with TRBD1 perhaps the D gene, on 5 matching bases. At the junction V is shortened by 5 bases and J by 0 bases, with 16 bases in between. CDR1 and CDR2, looked up from the germline V gene (reference sequence), are SEHNR and FQNEAQ. The CDR3 sequence holds 16 residues, the cysteine and phenylalanine included. The retained sequence is limited to the CDR3, 48 bases, with the frame set at the first base.